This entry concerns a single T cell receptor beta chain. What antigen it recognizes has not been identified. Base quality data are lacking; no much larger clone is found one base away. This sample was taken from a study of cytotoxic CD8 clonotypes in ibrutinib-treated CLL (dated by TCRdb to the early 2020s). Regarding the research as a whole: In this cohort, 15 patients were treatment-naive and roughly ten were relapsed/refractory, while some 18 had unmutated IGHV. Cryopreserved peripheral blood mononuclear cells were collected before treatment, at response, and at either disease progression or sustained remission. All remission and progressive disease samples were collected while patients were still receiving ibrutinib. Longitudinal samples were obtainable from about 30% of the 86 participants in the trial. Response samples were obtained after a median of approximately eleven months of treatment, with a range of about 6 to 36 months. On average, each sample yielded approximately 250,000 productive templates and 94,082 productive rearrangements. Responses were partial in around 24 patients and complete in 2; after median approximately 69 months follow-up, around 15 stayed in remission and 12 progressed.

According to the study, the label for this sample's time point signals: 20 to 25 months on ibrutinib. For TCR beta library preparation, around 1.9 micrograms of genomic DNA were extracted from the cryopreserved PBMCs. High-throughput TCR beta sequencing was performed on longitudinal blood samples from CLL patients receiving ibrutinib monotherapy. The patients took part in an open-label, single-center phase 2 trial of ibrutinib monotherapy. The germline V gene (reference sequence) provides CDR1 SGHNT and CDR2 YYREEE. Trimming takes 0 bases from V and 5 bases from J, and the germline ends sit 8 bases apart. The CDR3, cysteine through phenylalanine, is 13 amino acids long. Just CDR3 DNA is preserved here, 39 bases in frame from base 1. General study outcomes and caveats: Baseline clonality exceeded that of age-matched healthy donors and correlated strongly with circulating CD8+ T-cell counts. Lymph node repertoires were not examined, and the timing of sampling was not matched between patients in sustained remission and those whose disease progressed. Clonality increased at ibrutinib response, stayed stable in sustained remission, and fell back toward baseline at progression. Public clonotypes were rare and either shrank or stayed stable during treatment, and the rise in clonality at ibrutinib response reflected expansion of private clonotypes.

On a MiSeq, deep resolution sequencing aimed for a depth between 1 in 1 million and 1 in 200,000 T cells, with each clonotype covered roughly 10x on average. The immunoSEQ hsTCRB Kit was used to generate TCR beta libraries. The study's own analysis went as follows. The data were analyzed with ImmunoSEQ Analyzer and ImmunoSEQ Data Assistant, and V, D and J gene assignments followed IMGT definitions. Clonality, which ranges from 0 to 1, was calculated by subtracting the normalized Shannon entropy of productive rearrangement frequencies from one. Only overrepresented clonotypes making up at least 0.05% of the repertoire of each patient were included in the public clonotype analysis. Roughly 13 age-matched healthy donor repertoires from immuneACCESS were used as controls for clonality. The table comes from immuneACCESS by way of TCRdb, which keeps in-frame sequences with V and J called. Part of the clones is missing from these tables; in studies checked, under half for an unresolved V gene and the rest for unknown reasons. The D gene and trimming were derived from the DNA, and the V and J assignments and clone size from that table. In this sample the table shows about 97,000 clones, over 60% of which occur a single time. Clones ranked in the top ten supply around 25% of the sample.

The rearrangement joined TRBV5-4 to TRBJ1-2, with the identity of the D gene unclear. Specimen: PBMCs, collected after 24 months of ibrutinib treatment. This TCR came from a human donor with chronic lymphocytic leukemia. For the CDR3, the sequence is CASSLVGIYGYTF. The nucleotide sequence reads TGTGCCAGCAGCTTGGTAGGGATATATGGCTACACCTTC.